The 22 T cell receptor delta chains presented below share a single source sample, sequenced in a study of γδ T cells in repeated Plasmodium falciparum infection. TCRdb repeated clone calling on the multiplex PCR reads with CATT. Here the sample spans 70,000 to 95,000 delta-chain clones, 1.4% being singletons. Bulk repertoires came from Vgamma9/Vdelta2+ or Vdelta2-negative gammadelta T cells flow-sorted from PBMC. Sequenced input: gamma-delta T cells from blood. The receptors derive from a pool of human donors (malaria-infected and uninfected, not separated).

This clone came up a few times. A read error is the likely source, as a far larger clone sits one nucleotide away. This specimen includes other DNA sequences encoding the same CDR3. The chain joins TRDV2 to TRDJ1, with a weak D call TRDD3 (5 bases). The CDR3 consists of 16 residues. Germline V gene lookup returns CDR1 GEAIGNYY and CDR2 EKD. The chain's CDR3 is CACHTVTISGTDKLIF. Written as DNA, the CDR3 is TGTGCTTGTCATACGGTTACCATCTCTGGCACCGATAAACTCATCTTT.

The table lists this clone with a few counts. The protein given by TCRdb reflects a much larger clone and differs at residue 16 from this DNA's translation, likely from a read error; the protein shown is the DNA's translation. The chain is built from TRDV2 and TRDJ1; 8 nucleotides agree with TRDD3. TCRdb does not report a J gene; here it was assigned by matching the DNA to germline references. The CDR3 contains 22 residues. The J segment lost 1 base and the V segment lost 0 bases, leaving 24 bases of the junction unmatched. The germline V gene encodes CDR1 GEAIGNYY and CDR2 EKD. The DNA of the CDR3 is TGTGCCTGTGACACCGTCCTTACGACCTTCCGGGGGATAGGGGATGGCACCGATAAACTCATCTTT. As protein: CACDTVLTTFRGIGDGTDKLIF.

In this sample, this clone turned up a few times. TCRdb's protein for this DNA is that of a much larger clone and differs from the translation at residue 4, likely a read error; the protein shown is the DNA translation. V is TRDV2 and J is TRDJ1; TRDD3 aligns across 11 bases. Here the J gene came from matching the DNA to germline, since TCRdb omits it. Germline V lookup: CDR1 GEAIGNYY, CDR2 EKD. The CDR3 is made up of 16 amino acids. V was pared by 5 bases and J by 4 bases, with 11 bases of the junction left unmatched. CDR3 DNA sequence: TGTGCCTGTGGCCCTGTCTCTGGGGGATACAACGATAAACTCATCTTT. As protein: CACGPVSGGYNDKLIF.

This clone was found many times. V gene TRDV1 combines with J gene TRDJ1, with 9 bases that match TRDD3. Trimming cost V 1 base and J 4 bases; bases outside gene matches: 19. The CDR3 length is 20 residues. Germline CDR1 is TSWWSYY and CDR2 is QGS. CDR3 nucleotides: TGTGCTCTTGGGGAACCCCAAATTCTCCCCTGGGGATACGCGGGCGATAAACTCATCTTT. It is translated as CALGEPQILPWGYAGDKLIF.

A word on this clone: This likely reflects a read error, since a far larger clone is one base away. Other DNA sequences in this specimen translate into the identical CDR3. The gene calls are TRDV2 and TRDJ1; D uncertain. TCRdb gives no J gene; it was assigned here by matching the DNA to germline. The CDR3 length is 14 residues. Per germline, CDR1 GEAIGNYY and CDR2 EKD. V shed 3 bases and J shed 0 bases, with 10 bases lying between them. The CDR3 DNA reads TGTGCCTGTGACCCCTTAGGGTACACCGATAAACTCATCTTT. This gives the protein CACDPLGYTDKLIF.

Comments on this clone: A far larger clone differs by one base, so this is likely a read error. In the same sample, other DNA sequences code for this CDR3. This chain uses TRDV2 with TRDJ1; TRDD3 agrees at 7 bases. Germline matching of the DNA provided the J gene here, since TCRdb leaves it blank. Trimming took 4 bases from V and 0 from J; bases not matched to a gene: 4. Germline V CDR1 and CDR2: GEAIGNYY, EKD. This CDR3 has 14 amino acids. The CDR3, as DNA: TGTGCCTGTGATACTGGGGAGTACACCGATAAACTCATCTTT. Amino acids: CACDTGEYTDKLIF.

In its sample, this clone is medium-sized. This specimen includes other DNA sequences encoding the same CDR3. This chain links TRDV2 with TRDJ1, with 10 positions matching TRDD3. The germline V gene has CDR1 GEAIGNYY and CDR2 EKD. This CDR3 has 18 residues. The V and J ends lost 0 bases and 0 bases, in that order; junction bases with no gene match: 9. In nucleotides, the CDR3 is TGTGCCTGTGACACCGTAACGACTGGGGGATTCTACACCGATAAACTCATCTTT. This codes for CACDTVTTGGFYTDKLIF.

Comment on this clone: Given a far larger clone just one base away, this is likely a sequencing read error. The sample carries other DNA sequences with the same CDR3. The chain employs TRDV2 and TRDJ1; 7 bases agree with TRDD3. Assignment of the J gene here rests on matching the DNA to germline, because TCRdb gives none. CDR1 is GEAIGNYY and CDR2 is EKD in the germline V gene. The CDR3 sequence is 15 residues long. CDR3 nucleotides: TGTGCCTGCGACAAGGGATACCATTCCACCGATAAACTCATCTTT. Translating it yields CACDKGYHSTDKLIF.

The CDR3 nucleotides read TGTGCTCTTGGGGAACTGGGGCTACGGGCGGGATCCTGCGATAAACTCATCTTT. Translating it yields CALGELGLRAGSCDKLIF. The chain recombines TRDV1 with TRDJ1; tentatively, D is TRDD3 (5 bases). The J gene, missing from TCRdb, was assigned here through DNA to germline matching. The CDR3 is 18 residues long. The germline V gene encodes CDR1 TSWWSYY and CDR2 QGS. Between the trimmed V and J ends, which lost 0 bases and 4 bases, there was a span of 21 bases.

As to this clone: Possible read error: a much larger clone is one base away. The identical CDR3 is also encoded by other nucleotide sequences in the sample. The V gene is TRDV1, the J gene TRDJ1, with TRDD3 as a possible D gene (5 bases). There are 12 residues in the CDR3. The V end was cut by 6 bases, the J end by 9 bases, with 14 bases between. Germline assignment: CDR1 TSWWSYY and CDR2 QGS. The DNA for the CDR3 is TGTGCTCTTGGTCGGGGGCTGGGAGAACTCATCTTT. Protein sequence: CALGRGLGELIF.

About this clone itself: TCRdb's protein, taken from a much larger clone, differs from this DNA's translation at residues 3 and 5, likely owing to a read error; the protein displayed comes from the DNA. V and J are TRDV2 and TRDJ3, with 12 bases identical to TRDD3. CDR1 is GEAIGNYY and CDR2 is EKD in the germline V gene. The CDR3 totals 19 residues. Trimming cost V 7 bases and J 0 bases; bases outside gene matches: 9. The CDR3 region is CAWDAVLGDTSWDTRQMFF. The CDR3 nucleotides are TGTGCCTGGGACGCCGTACTGGGGGATACCTCCTGGGACACCCGACAGATGTTTTTC.

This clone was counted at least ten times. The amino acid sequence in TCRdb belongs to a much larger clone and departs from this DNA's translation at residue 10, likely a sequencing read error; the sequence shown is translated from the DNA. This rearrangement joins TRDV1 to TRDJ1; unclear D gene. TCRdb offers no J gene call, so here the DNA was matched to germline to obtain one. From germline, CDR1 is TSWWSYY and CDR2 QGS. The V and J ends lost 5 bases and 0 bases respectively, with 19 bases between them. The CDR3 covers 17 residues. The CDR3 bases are TGTGCTCTTGGGACGAAGTGGTTCCCCCTGTACACCGATAAACTCATCTTT. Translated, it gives CALGTKWFPLYTDKLIF.

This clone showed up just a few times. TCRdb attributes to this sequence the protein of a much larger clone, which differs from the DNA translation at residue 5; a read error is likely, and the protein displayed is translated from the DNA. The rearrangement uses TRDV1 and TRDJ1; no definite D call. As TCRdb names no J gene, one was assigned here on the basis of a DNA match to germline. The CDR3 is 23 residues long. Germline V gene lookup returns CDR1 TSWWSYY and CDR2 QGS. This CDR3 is CALGKLSTLTVLHAPIYTDKLIF. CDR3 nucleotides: TGTGCTCTTGGGAAACTAAGTACTTTGACAGTACTCCATGCGCCAATTTACACCGATAAACTCATCTTT.

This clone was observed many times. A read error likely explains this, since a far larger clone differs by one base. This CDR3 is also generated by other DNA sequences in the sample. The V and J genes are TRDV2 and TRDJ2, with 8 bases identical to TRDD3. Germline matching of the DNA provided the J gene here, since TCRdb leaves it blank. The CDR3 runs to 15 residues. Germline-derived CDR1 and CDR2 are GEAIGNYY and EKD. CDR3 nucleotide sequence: TGTGCCTGTGACACCGTGGGGGATTTGACAGCGCAACTCTTCTTT. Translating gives CACDTVGDLTAQLFF.

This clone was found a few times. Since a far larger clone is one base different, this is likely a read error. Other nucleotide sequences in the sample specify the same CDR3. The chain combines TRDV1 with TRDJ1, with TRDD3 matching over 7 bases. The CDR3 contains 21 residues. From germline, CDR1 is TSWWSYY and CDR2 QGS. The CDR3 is CALVELVSGKPWGRLWDKLIF. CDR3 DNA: TGTGCTCTTGTGGAACTAGTCTCGGGAAAGCCATGGGGGAGGTTATGGGATAAACTCATCTTT.

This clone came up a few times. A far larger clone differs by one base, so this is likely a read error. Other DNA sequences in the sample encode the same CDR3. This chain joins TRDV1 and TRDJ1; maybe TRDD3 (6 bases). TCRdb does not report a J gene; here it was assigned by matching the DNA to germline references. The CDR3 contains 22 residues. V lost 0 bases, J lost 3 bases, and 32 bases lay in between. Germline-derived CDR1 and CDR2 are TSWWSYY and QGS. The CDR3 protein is CALGELGGDLGTGNYLSDKLIF. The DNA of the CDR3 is TGTGCTCTTGGGGAACTTGGAGGGGACTTAGGTACTGGGAACTATCTTTCCGATAAACTCATCTTT.

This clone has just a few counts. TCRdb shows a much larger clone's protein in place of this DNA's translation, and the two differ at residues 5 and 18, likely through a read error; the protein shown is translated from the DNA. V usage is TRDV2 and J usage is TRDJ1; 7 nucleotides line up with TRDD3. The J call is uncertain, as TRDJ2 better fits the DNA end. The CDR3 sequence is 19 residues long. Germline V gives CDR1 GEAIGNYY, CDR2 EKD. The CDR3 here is CACDALRGGHPFEPDKLFF. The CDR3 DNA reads TGTGCCTGTGACGCATTGCGTGGGGGACACCCTTTCGAGCCCGATAAACTCTTCTTT.

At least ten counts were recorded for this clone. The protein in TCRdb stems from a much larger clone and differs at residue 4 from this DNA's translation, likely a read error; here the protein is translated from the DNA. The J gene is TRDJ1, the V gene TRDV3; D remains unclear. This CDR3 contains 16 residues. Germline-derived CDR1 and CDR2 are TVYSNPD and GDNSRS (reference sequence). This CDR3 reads CAFAGGTMKYTDKLIF. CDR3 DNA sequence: TGTGCATTCGCGGGCGGGACAATGAAGTACACCGATAAACTCATCTTT.

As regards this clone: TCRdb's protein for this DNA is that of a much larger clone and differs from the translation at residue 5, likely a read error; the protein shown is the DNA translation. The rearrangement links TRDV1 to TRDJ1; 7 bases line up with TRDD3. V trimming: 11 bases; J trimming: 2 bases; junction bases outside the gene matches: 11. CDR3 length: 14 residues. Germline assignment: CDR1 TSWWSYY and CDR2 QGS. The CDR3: CAILCPWGTDKLIF. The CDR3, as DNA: TGTGCTATCCTATGTCCCTGGGGGACCGATAAACTCATCTTT.

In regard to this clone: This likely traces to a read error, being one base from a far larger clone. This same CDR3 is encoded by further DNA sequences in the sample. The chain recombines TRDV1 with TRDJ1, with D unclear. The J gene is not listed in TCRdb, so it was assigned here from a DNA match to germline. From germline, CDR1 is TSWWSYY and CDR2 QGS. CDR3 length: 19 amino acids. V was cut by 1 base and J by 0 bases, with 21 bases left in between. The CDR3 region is CALGERFTLTLVYTDKLIF. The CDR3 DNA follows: TGTGCTCTTGGGGAACGGTTTACTCTAACCCTCGTGTACACCGATAAACTCATCTTT.

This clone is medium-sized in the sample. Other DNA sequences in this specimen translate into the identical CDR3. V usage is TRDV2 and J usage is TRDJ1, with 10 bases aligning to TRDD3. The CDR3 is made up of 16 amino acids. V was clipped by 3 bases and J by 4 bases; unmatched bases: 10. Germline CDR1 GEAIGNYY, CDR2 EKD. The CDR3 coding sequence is TGTGCCTGTGACGGGATGGGGGATACCCCCCTCGATAAACTCATCTTT. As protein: CACDGMGDTPLDKLIF.

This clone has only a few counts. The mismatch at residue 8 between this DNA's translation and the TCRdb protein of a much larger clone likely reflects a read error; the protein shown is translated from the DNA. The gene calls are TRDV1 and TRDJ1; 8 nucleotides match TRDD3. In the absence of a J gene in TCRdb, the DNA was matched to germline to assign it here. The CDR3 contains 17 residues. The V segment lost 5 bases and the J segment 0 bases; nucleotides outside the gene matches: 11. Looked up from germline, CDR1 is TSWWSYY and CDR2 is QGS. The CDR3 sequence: CALGPAWRDTYTDKLIF. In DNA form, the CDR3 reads TGTGCTCTTGGGCCTGCCTGGAGGGATACGTACACCGATAAACTCATCTTT.